This entry lists 10 T cell receptor beta chains sequenced from one sample in a study of Graves' ophthalmopathy and Graves' hyperthyroidism. Amplified material comprised TCR beta CDR3 regions derived from RNA transcripts. An opening RT-PCR round employed HTBI primers and preceded a second-round multiplex PCR. TCRdb re-analysed the multiplex PCR reads in MiXCR, keeping a single row per CDR3 protein. The data show just over 600,000 distinct CDR3 sequences, about a fifth seen once. Sequenced material: peripheral blood. These TCRs come from a young woman with stable Graves' hyperthyroidism. Some clones in this sample may be carry-over from other donors' samples.

The V and J genes are TRBV25-1 and TRBJ1-3; D is ambiguous. The CDR3 is 17 residues long. Between the trimmed V and J ends, which lost 10 bases and 0 bases, there was a span of 22 bases. CDR1 and CDR2 (germline): MGHDK, SYGVNS. The CDR3 here is CAICRADLLGSGNTIYF. In DNA form, the CDR3 reads TGTGCCATCTGCAGAGCGGACCTCTTGGGCTCTGGAAACACCATATATTTT.

The gene calls are TRBV27 and TRBJ1-2; the match to TRBD1 covers 8 bases. The CDR3 is made up of 14 amino acids. The J segment lost 6 bases and the V segment lost 4 bases, leaving 7 bases of the junction unmatched. Germline V gene sequence: CDR1 MNHEY, CDR2 SMNVEV (reference sequence). The CDR3 loop reads CASSSHRGRNGYTF. As DNA, the CDR3 is TGTGCCAGCAGTTCCCACAGGGGGAGGAATGGCTACACCTTC.

Ten or more counts support this clonotype. The V call is TRBV29-1, the J call TRBJ1-2; 7 nucleotides align to TRBD1. CDR3 length: 14 residues. The trim removed 6 bases at V and 5 bases at J, leaving 12 bases unmatched. Germline V CDR1 and CDR2: SQVTM, ANQGSEA. As DNA, the CDR3 is TGCAGCGTGGAGCGGGACAGCCGGGGGTATGGCTACACCTTC. Protein product: CSVERDSRGYGYTF.

This clonotype was seen many times. The chain joins TRBV9 to TRBJ1-1; possible D gene TRBD1, 6 bases. This CDR3 is built from 15 residues. Trimming shortened V by 3 bases and J by 1 base, and 13 bases separated the two germline ends. CDR1 and CDR2 from the germline V gene are SGDLS and YYNGEE. CDR3 amino acids: CASSASPGQNTEAFF. The CDR3 DNA reads TGTGCCAGCAGCGCGTCCCCGGGACAGAACACTGAAGCTTTCTTT.

This chain links TRBV27 with TRBJ1-5; 9 positions agree with TRBD1. J lost 6 bases, V lost 6 bases, and 12 bases had no gene match. The germline gives CDR1 MNHEY, CDR2 SMNVEV (reference sequence). The CDR3 runs to 16 residues. In DNA form, the CDR3 reads TGTGCCAGCAGGGACCACAGGGGGCAAGGGAGTCAGCCCCAGCATTTT. The encoded protein is CASRDHRGQGSQPQHF.

This clonotype was seen at least ten times. The chain has TRBV12-3 or TRBV12-4 and TRBJ2-2, with D perhaps matching TRBD2 (5 bases). Trimming removed 5 bases from V and 5 bases from J, with 15 bases in between. The CDR3 runs 15 residues. CDR3 bases: TGTGCCAGCAGTACTAGAAGGCTTACTACCGGGGAGCTGTTTTTT. Translated: CASSTRRLTTGELFF.

The chain has TRBV20-1 and TRBJ1-1; D ambiguous. V was pared by 0 bases and J by 3 bases, with 8 bases between. Germline assignment: CDR1 DFQATT and CDR2 SNEGSKA (reference sequence). The CDR3 totals 13 residues. The DNA of the CDR3 is TGCAGTGCTAGAGATCGAGCGGACACTGAAGCTTTCTTT. Translation gives CSARDRADTEAFF.

This clonotype has at least ten counts. This chain connects TRBV6-5 to TRBJ2-7; D is uncertain. CDR1 is MNHEY, CDR2 SVGAGI, per germline. The CDR3 consists of 13 residues. With 5 bases removed from V and 5 bases from J, the gap between germline ends came to 13 bases. The CDR3 sequence is CASSRQAPDEQYF. CDR3 nucleotides: TGTGCCAGCAGTCGACAAGCTCCTGACGAGCAGTACTTC.

This clonotype has at least ten counts. The chain combines TRBV28 with TRBJ1-5; 8 bases line up with TRBD1. Per the germline V gene, CDR1 is MDHEN and CDR2 is SYDVKM. The length of the CDR3 is 15 residues. Unmatched junction bases numbered 6, after V lost 4 bases and J lost 4 bases. CDR3 in amino acids: CASSSRQGLNQPQHF. CDR3 nucleotide sequence: TGTGCCAGCAGTTCCAGACAGGGGTTAAATCAGCCCCAGCATTTT.

This clonotype came up many times. The CDR3 reads CASSFRAGGNEQYF. Written as DNA, the CDR3 is TGTGCCAGCAGTTTCAGGGCAGGGGGCAACGAGCAGTACTTC. The chain combines TRBV28 with TRBJ2-7, with TRBD1 matching over 8 bases. The V segment lost 3 bases and the J segment 5 bases; nucleotides outside the gene matches: 6. The germline V gene has CDR1 MDHEN and CDR2 SYDVKM. CDR3 length equals 14 residues.